Shown below are 13 T cell receptor beta chains from a single sample sequenced in a study of human T cells and chemical hapten exposure. TCRdb reprocessed the RACE reads via MiXCR and lists one record per CDR3 protein. The sample records some 380,000 distinct CDR3 sequences, around 4.8% being singletons. As for time point: patch test 1, 2 weeks after DPC sensitization. Treatment defined: therapeutic diphenylcyclopropenone sensitization with weekly scalp DPC. The material sequenced was whole blood, taken in connection with sensitization to the hapten diphenylcyclopropenone (DPC). These receptors came from a woman in her fifties or sixties with alopecia areata. Some clones in this sample may be carry-over from other donors' samples.

There are many counts of this clonotype. V and J are TRBV12-3 or TRBV12-4 and TRBJ2-5; D possibly corresponds to TRBD2 (6 bases). The CDR3 contains 12 residues. Trimming cost V 3 bases and J 6 bases, with 8 bases left between them. The CDR3 region has the DNA TGTGCCAGCAGTTTCCGGGGGAAGACCCAGTACTTC. This encodes CASSFRGKTQYF.

V and J are TRBV15 and TRBJ2-3; D remains ambiguous. CDR1 and CDR2 (germline): LNHNV, YYDKDF (reference sequence). This CDR3 is built from 14 residues. V was pared by 5 bases and J by 4 bases, with 13 bases between. CDR3 sequence reads: CATSPPGLADTQYF. The CDR3 coding sequence is TGTGCCACCAGCCCCCCCGGTCTGGCAGATACGCAGTATTTT.

This clonotype showed up many times. J is TRBJ1-1 and V is TRBV6-2 or TRBV6-3; 12 nucleotides line up with TRBD1. Unmatched junction bases numbered 6, after V lost 4 bases and J lost 0 bases. The CDR3 is made up of 17 amino acids. Germline CDR1 and CDR2: MNHEY and SVGEGT. The CDR3 loop is CASSFYGTGGLNTEAFF. CDR3 coding DNA: TGTGCCAGCAGTTTCTACGGGACAGGGGGCTTGAACACTGAAGCTTTCTTT.

This clonotype was detected a few times. This CDR3 reads CSARSSRGTDTQYF. CDR3 sequence (DNA): TGCAGTGCTAGATCCAGTCGGGGCACAGATACGCAGTATTTT. The chain uses TRBV20-1 and TRBJ2-3; D gene unclear. Germline V gives CDR1 DFQATT, CDR2 SNEGSKA (reference sequence). The CDR3 is made up of 14 amino acids. The V end lost 2 bases, the J end lost 1 base, and 10 bases lay between the germline ends.

This clonotype occurred many times. The chain is built from TRBV9 and TRBJ1-1; D uncertain. This CDR3 contains 13 residues. V lost 3 bases, J lost 1 base, and 7 bases lay in between. Germline CDR1 and CDR2: SGDLS and YYNGEE. The CDR3 DNA reads as TGTGCCAGCAGCGAAGATTGGAACACTGAAGCTTTCTTT. This gives the protein CASSEDWNTEAFF.

This clonotype was picked up many times. The chain uses TRBV12-3 or TRBV12-4 and TRBJ1-3; tentative D call: TRBD1 (5 bases). V lost 7 bases to trimming and J lost 4 bases, with 20 bases between them. The CDR3 has 16 amino acids. This chain's CDR3 is CASTDNAQGPGNTIYF. DNA for the CDR3: TGTGCCAGCACCGACAATGCTCAGGGTCCAGGAAACACCATATATTTT.

This clonotype has a count of ten or more. CDR3 residues: CASSHVDRNYGYTF. Here the CDR3 DNA reads TGCGCCAGCAGCCACGTTGACAGGAACTATGGCTACACCTTC. The chain uses TRBV4-3 and TRBJ1-2, with D possibly being TRBD1 (6 bases). V gave up 3 bases and J gave up 2 bases, with 10 bases separating them. The CDR3 contains 14 residues. Germline V gene lookup returns CDR1 LGHNA and CDR2 YSLEER.

This clonotype was recorded at least ten times. This chain joins TRBV18 and TRBJ2-7; no clear D. CDR1 is KGHSH and CDR2 is LQKENI in the germline V gene. The V end was cut by 3 bases, the J end by 7 bases, with 13 bases between. The CDR3 extends over 13 amino acids. In DNA form, the CDR3 reads TGTGCCAGCTCACCCCCACAGCCAACGGAGCAGTACTTC. As protein: CASSPPQPTEQYF.

Written as DNA, the CDR3 is TGCAGTCCGCGGCGGCTAGCGGGGAGTTACGAGCAGTACTTC. Translated: CSPRRLAGSYEQYF. The chain employs TRBV20-1 and TRBJ2-7, with 9 bases aligning to TRBD2. The CDR3 is 14 residues long. Germline CDR1 reads DFQATT; CDR2 reads SNEGSKA (reference sequence). The J segment lost 4 bases and the V segment lost 8 bases, leaving 12 bases of the junction unmatched.

The rearrangement joins TRBV11-2 to TRBJ2-1; 9 nucleotides line up with TRBD2. The ends lost 5 bases at V and 2 bases at J; junction bases unmatched: 7. The CDR3 is made up of 16 amino acids. CDR1 and CDR2 from the germline V gene are SGHAT and FQNNGV. CDR3: CASSPVAGATYNEQFF. The CDR3 DNA is TGTGCCAGCAGCCCTGTAGCGGGAGCCACCTACAATGAGCAGTTCTTC.

This clonotype was counted at least ten times. The chain recombines TRBV2 with TRBJ1-6; 7 nucleotides align to TRBD1. This CDR3 is 16 amino acids long. With V trimmed by 3 bases and J by 8 bases, 10 bases remained unmatched. Per germline, CDR1 SNHLY and CDR2 FYNNEI. The CDR3 nucleotides read TGTGCCAGCAGTGATTCGCGACAGGGAGGATATTCACCCCTCCACTTT. Residues: CASSDSRQGGYSPLHF.

This clonotype was observed at least ten times. This chain uses TRBV4-1 with TRBJ1-6; 9 bases agree with TRBD1. With 2 bases clipped from V and 6 bases from J, the junction kept 5 bases outside the gene matches. This CDR3 is 16 amino acids long. The V gene's germline CDR1 is MGHRA and CDR2 YSYEKL. The CDR3 spells CASSQRGTGPNSPLHF. CDR3 bases: TGCGCCAGCAGCCAACGGGGGACAGGGCCTAATTCACCCCTCCACTTT.

This clonotype was counted ten times or more. This chain links TRBV12-3 or TRBV12-4 with TRBJ2-7; TRBD1 might be the D (6 bases). Trimming removed 1 base at V and 4 bases at J, with 14 bases between. The CDR3 extends over 15 amino acids. In DNA, the CDR3 is TGTGCCAGCAGTTTAGTCGCCAGGGGATTTTACGAGCAGTACTTC. Amino acid sequence: CASSLVARGFYEQYF.